This T cell receptor (beta chain) came from a study of blood T cell repertoires in COVID-19 (TCRdb year 2020). With respect to the entire study: Collaborator samples came from the United States, Italy and Spain and covered acute and convalescent phases of COVID-19. Nearly every sample came with metadata listing a de-identified subject ID, COVID-19 status, age in years and sex. The prospective study material was composed of cDNA or gDNA derived from T cells, B-cell-depleted T cells, or PBMCs. A freely available public database, intended as a resource for researchers studying the immune response to SARS-CoV-2, is where the repertoires were released. Samples came from the ongoing ImmuneRACE study (first 160 participants) plus 1,254 subjects from 6 global collaborators. Where HLA class I and class II types were available, the types were taken from metadata supplied by the sample provider, not from assay-based typing. Deeply sampled blood TCRbeta repertoires from subjects exposed to, actively infected with, or recovered from COVID-19 were included in the dataset.

The investigation overall reported the following: The amount of clinical and demographic metadata varied by source and participant and was provided uncurated.

Only a few counts were recorded for this clone. Its recognized antigen is unknown. Per-base quality was not reported, and no clone a single base away is much larger than it. TCRbeta CDR3 regions were amplified from genomic DNA using the immunoSEQ Assay, a bias-controlled multiplex PCR. In the source study's methods: Within the assay, amplification of reference gene primers was used to estimate how many nucleated cells each sample contained. To quantify the absolute abundance of each unique TCRbeta CDR3 rearrangement, sequence reads were collapsed and filtered. For each sample, productive Simpson clonality was calculated as the square root of Simpson's diversity index across productive rearrangements. TCRdb took over this immuneACCESS table, retaining in-frame rearrangements with V and J assigned. Such tables are incomplete; in checked studies, under half of the missing clones stem from an unresolved V gene, and the remainder is unexplained. D and trimming come from the DNA, and the V and J calls and clone size come from that table. This sample lists 50,000 to 55,000 clones; 82% were detected once. The ten largest clones represent 13% to 15% of the sample.

Each collaborating institution followed its own protocols to collect whole blood in K2EDTA tubes. Collaborator samples were shipped for TCRbeta analysis as frozen whole blood, isolated PBMCs, or DNA extracted from either sample type. Sequencing was done on a sample of peripheral blood. This TCR was recovered from a human donor in a cohort sampled during active COVID-19.

The DNA reads as follows: TGTGCCAGCAGCGCACTACAGGGCGCGGGTGAAAAACTGTTTTTT. This encodes CASSALQGAGEKLFF. Recombination linked TRBV11-2 to TRBJ1-4; a weak D assignment points to TRBD1 (6 bases agree). V and J are truncated by 5 bases and 7 bases respectively, leaving an intervening sequence of 17 bases. CDR1 and CDR2, looked up from the germline V gene, are SGHAT and FQNNGV. From the cysteine through the phenylalanine, the CDR3 covers 15 amino acids. Only the CDR3 part of the read is kept: 45 bases, read in frame from the first base.